These 15 T cell receptor beta chains originate from one sample sequenced in a study of identical twins. TCRdb re-called the 5' RACE reads with MiXCR, one entry per CDR3 protein. Found here are some 560,000 distinct CDR3 sequences, more than 9% of them singletons; the top ten hold more than 2.5%. This sample also appeared in a second study, on yellow fever vaccine responses in identical twins.

Sequencing was done on a sample of PBMCs. Receptors originate from a woman aged 18-29 years in good health.

This clonotype was found a few times. The chain carries TRBV24-1 and TRBJ2-1; tentative D call: TRBD1 (5 bases). V was shortened by 0 bases and J by 8 bases, with 10 bases between the two germline ends. Germline CDR1 KGHDR, CDR2 SFDVKD. The CDR3 length is 14 residues. CDR3 DNA sequence: TGTGCCACCAGTGATTTGTACAGGCCCGATGAGCAGTTCTTC. This codes for CATSDLYRPDEQFF.

This clonotype has more than one count but fewer than ten. The V gene is TRBV6-1, the J gene TRBJ2-6; no clear D. Germline assignment: CDR1 MNHNS and CDR2 SASEGT. The CDR3 is 15 residues long. V lost 6 bases, J lost 1 base, and 10 bases lay in between. The CDR3 nucleotides are TGTGCCAGCAGCATGCATGGGTCTGGGGCCAACGTCCTGACTTTC. It translates to CASSMHGSGANVLTF.

In its sample, this clonotype was seen a few times. The rearrangement links TRBV24-1 to TRBJ2-1, with a possible D match to TRBD1 (5 bases). This CDR3 contains 15 residues. Germline V gene lookup returns CDR1 KGHDR and CDR2 SFDVKD. V gave up 7 bases and J gave up 4 bases, with 16 bases separating them. The CDR3 coding sequence is TGTGCCACCAGCGCCCTTGACAGAGATTACAATGAGCAGTTCTTC. Amino acids: CATSALDRDYNEQFF.

The rearrangement links TRBV6-2 or TRBV6-3 to TRBJ2-6, with D perhaps matching TRBD1 (6 bases). V was clipped by 7 bases and J by 1 base, with 17 bases between them. The germline V gene has CDR1 MNHEY and CDR2 SVGEGT. There are 17 residues in the CDR3. The CDR3 DNA sequence: TGTGCCAGCACCCCCAGGGCAGGGGTGTCTGGGGCCAACGTCCTGACTTTC. It translates to CASTPRAGVSGANVLTF.

A few counts support this clonotype. V usage is TRBV7-2 and J usage is TRBJ2-1, with D possibly matching TRBD2 (6 bases). V dropped 5 bases and J dropped 4 bases, with 15 bases sitting between them. The CDR3 length is 15 residues. Germline V gene data show CDR1 as SGHTA and CDR2 as FQGNSA. The CDR3 region is CASSQNRDFYNEQFF. The CDR3 DNA is TGTGCCAGCAGCCAGAACCGGGACTTTTACAATGAGCAGTTCTTC. Combining the CDR3 with reference TRBV7-2 and TRBJ2-1 gives the whole variable domain GAGVSQSPSNKVTEKGKDVELRCDPISGHTALYWYRQSLGQGLEFLIYFQGNSAPDKSGLPSDRFSAERTGGSVSTLTIQRTQQEDSAVYLCASSQNRDFYNEQFFGPGTRLTVL.

This chain connects TRBV7-9 to TRBJ2-1; D gene uncertain. Germline CDR1 is SEHNR and CDR2 is FQNEAQ (reference sequence). Trimming took off 0 bases at V and 10 bases at J, with 10 bases between the two ends. The CDR3 contains 13 residues. The CDR3 reads CASSLAGTPEQFF. For the CDR3, the DNA is TGTGCCAGCAGCTTAGCGGGAACTCCCGAGCAGTTCTTC.

A few counts support this clonotype. The chain has TRBV29-1 and TRBJ1-2; 7 nucleotides align to TRBD1. V lost 6 bases and J lost 3; bases outside the gene matches: 4. The CDR3 consists of 12 residues. Germline CDR1 SQVTM, CDR2 ANQGSEA. DNA of the CDR3: TGCAGCGTCGGACAGGCGGACTATGGCTACACCTTC. Amino acids: CSVGQADYGYTF.

The chain uses TRBV18 and TRBJ2-2, with unresolved D. This CDR3 has 12 residues. Germline assignment: CDR1 KGHSH and CDR2 LQKENI. The V and J ends lost 2 bases and 6 bases respectively, with 4 bases between them. CDR3 coding DNA: TGTGCCAGCTCACCAGGCCCCGGGGAGCTGTTTTTT. Translation gives CASSPGPGELFF.

V gene TRBV14 combines with J gene TRBJ2-7; the D is unclear. V lost 5 bases to trimming and J lost 5 bases, with 13 bases between them. This CDR3 contains 13 residues. Per the germline V gene, CDR1 is SGHDN and CDR2 is FVKESK. The CDR3 bases are TGTGCCAGCAGCTTAACAAGAATTGACGAGCAGTACTTC. It specifies CASSLTRIDEQYF.

The CDR3 loop reads CAWSLDPSSYEQYF. The CDR3 region has the DNA TGTGCCTGGAGTCTGGACCCAAGCTCCTACGAGCAGTACTTC. The chain is built from TRBV30 and TRBJ2-7; unclear D gene. Germline loops: CDR1 GTSNPN, CDR2 SVGIG (reference sequence). V lost 2 bases, J lost 0 bases, and 11 bases lay in between. There are 14 residues in the CDR3.

The table lists this clonotype with many counts. The V call is TRBV20-1, the J call TRBJ2-7, with a weak D call TRBD1 (6 bases). The germline CDR1 and CDR2 sequences are DFQATT and SNEGSKA (reference sequence). The CDR3 totals 11 residues. V was shortened by 5 bases and J by 5 bases, with 10 bases between the two germline ends. The CDR3 spells CSAATGNEQYF. In nucleotides, the CDR3 is TGCAGTGCTGCAACAGGGAACGAGCAGTACTTC.

This chain connects TRBV4-3 to TRBJ2-7; 7 bases agree with TRBD1. There are 14 residues in the CDR3. Germline lookup yields CDR1 LGHNA and CDR2 YSLEER. Trimming at V came to 3 bases and at J to 5 bases, leaving 7 bases not matched to a gene. The CDR3 is CASSHQQGSHEQYF. CDR3 nucleotide sequence: TGCGCCAGCAGCCATCAACAGGGGAGCCACGAGCAGTACTTC.

Only a few counts were recorded for this clonotype. V is TRBV20-1 and J is TRBJ2-4; D possibly uses TRBD1 or TRBD2 (5 bases each). The CDR3 length is 14 residues. V dropped 4 bases and J dropped 6 bases, with 16 bases sitting between them. The germline V gene encodes CDR1 DFQATT and CDR2 SNEGSKA (reference sequence). In DNA, the CDR3 is TGCAGTGCTAAGGGACGTACGTGGGGAAACATTCAGTACTTC. It yields the protein CSAKGRTWGNIQYF.

V is TRBV6-5 and J is TRBJ2-7, with TRBD1 matching over 7 bases. V lost 0 bases, J lost 1 base, and 3 bases stayed unmatched. The germline V gene encodes CDR1 MNHEY and CDR2 SVGAGI. This CDR3 spans 15 amino acids. The CDR3 spells CASSYSQGLSYEQYF. The CDR3, as DNA: TGTGCCAGCAGTTACTCACAGGGGCTGTCCTACGAGCAGTACTTC.

This clonotype was seen more than once but under ten times. The CDR3 nucleotides are TGCGCCAGCAGCACTAGCCTCGGACAGGTGAATGAGCAGTTCTTC. This gives the protein CASSTSLGQVNEQFF. The rearrangement uses TRBV5-1 and TRBJ2-1; TRBD1 is a possible D gene (7 bases). The germline V gene encodes CDR1 SGHRS and CDR2 YFSETQ. V was clipped by 4 bases and J by 7 bases, with 18 bases between them. This CDR3 has 15 residues.